This entry lists 23 T cell receptor beta chains sequenced from one sample in a study of blood T cells in healthy people across ages. Together with a sample-barcoded 5' primer, a J-beta primer mix was included in a second PCR lasting roughly 6 to 12 cycles. TCRdb passed the 5' RACE reads through MiXCR, listing each CDR3 protein once. Among fewer than 800,000 distinct CDR3 sequences, 20% to 25% were seen once, and the ten largest hold 3.5% to 4%. The sequencing sample was made of blood. These receptors all stem from a man aged 65 to 79 in good health.

This rearrangement joins TRBV29-1 to TRBJ2-1; 9 bases are shared with TRBD2. Germline-derived CDR1 and CDR2 are SQVTM and ANQGSEA. Trimming removed 4 bases from V and 4 bases from J; junction bases left unmatched: 8. The CDR3 spans 15 residues. CDR3 nucleotide sequence: TGCAGCGTTGGAGGGAGACTAGCGGATTACAATGAGCAGTTCTTC. Protein product: CSVGGRLADYNEQFF.

This clonotype has just a few counts. This chain uses TRBV5-1 with TRBJ2-7; 10 bases are a match to TRBD2. From germline, CDR1 is SGHRS and CDR2 YFSETQ. The CDR3 has 15 residues. V was pared by 3 bases and J by 7 bases, with 10 bases of the junction left unmatched. CDR3: CASSSGTSDLREQYF. The CDR3 coding sequence is TGCGCCAGCAGCTCCGGGACTAGCGACCTTCGGGAGCAGTACTTC.

V is TRBV28 and J is TRBJ2-1; TRBD1 agrees at 10 bases. CDR1 is MDHEN, CDR2 SYDVKM, per germline. The ends lost 10 bases at V and 8 bases at J; junction bases unmatched: 11. The CDR3 loop spans 14 amino acids. Written as DNA, the CDR3 is TGTGCCACGCCCAACGGGACAGGGGTCTATGAGCAGTTCTTC. Translation gives CATPNGTGVYEQFF.

The V call is TRBV5-4, the J call TRBJ2-7; 9 bases match TRBD2. This CDR3 has 17 amino acids. The V segment lost 2 bases and the J segment 3 bases; nucleotides outside the gene matches: 12. The germline V gene encodes CDR1 SGHNT and CDR2 YYREEE (reference sequence). The CDR3 DNA reads TGTGCCAGCAGCTTAGGCACCAATCTAGCGGGGTTCTACGAGCAGTACTTC. Protein product: CASSLGTNLAGFYEQYF.

The chain has TRBV20-1 and TRBJ2-7; D is ambiguous. This CDR3 spans 13 amino acids. V lost 6 bases, J lost 2 bases, and 14 bases lay in between. Germline assignment: CDR1 DFQATT and CDR2 SNEGSKA (reference sequence). In DNA form, the CDR3 reads TGCAGTGCAAAAGAGTTGGTGACCTACGAGCAGTACTTC. It encodes CSAKELVTYEQYF.

This clonotype was seen repeatedly, ten times or more. This rearrangement joins TRBV9 to TRBJ2-3, with 7 bases fitting TRBD2. The V and J ends lost 10 bases and 2 bases, in that order; junction bases with no gene match: 10. The CDR3 spans 14 residues. Per the germline V gene, CDR1 is SGDLS and CDR2 is YYNGEE. The CDR3 region is CAGTSDTSTDTQYF. CDR3 DNA sequence: TGTGCCGGTACTAGCGATACCTCCACAGATACGCAGTATTTT.

This clonotype turned up a few times. This chain uses TRBV20-1 with TRBJ2-2; D is perhaps TRBD2 (5 bases). With 5 bases removed from V and 5 bases from J, the gap between germline ends came to 15 bases. Germline lookup yields CDR1 DFQATT and CDR2 SNEGSKA (reference sequence). This CDR3 spans 14 amino acids. The CDR3 region is CSAPPPSGTGELFF. The DNA for the CDR3 is TGCAGTGCTCCGCCCCCGTCGGGGACCGGGGAGCTGTTTTTT.

Ten or more counts support this clonotype. The chain joins TRBV20-1 to TRBJ2-5; 12 bases line up with TRBD2. The J call is in doubt because the DNA end fits TRBJ2-7 better. From germline, CDR1 is DFQATT and CDR2 SNEGSKA (reference sequence). This CDR3 contains 14 residues. As DNA, the CDR3 is TGCAGTGCTAGACGTGGGACTAGCGGGTACGAGCAGTACTTC. Its protein is CSARRGTSGYEQYF.

This clonotype was recorded only once. V gene TRBV2 combines with J gene TRBJ2-5; 9 bases are a match to TRBD1. Germline CDR1 is SNHLY and CDR2 is FYNNEI. The junction had 5 bases not matched to a gene; V was cut back by 1 base and J by 5 bases. There are 15 residues in the CDR3. CDR3 nucleotide sequence: TGTGCCAGCAGTGAAGTCCACAGGGGGCGGGAGACCCAGTACTTC. It specifies CASSEVHRGRETQYF.

This clonotype has ten or more counts. The chain carries TRBV6-2 or TRBV6-3 and TRBJ2-1; 10 bases align to TRBD2. The junction had 10 bases not matched to a gene; V was cut back by 6 bases and J by 8 bases. The length of the CDR3 is 15 residues. Germline CDR1 MNHEY, CDR2 SVGEGT. This CDR3 reads CASRRAGGPFDEQFF. The CDR3 DNA reads as TGTGCCAGCAGACGAGCGGGAGGGCCTTTCGATGAGCAGTTCTTC.

The chain uses TRBV5-1 and TRBJ2-7; 12 bases are shared with TRBD2. This CDR3 is built from 16 residues. The V gene end was trimmed by 0 bases and the J gene end by 1 base; junction bases not matched to a gene: 2. Germline CDR1 reads SGHRS; CDR2 reads YFSETQ. CDR3 loop: CASSLGTSGISYEQYF. The CDR3 DNA reads as TGCGCCAGCAGCTTGGGGACTAGCGGGATATCCTACGAGCAGTACTTC.

This clonotype was seen many times. The chain employs TRBV7-2 and TRBJ2-6; D is undetermined. Trimming took 2 bases from V and 0 from J, leaving 8 bases between them. Germline-derived CDR1 and CDR2 are SGHTA and FQGNSA. CDR3 length equals 16 residues. This CDR3 is CASSLLTLSGANVLTF. DNA of the CDR3: TGTGCCAGCAGCTTATTGACCCTCTCTGGGGCCAACGTCCTGACTTTC.

The chain carries TRBV27 and TRBJ1-2; a weak D match, TRBD1 (6 bases). The CDR3 has 14 residues. Germline-derived CDR1 and CDR2 are MNHEY and SMNVEV (reference sequence). The ends were cut back, 3 bases at V and 6 bases at J, with 14 bases in the middle. CDR3 amino acids: CASSFTGAQNGYTF. In DNA form, the CDR3 reads TGTGCCAGCAGTTTCACGGGGGCCCAGAATGGCTACACCTTC.

This clonotype was seen a few times. The V and J genes are TRBV20-1 and TRBJ2-5; 7 nucleotides agree with TRBD2. Near its end, the DNA agrees better with TRBJ2-7, so the J call may be wrong. Germline V gives CDR1 DFQATT, CDR2 SNEGSKA (reference sequence). This CDR3 is 14 amino acids long. CDR3 coding DNA: TGCAGTGCTAGAGATTTGGCGGGAGTCTACGAGCAGTACTTC. Encoded protein: CSARDLAGVYEQYF.

The chain couples TRBV6-6 to TRBJ1-1; possibly TRBD1 for D (5 bases). Trimming pared 7 bases from V and 2 bases from J, leaving 20 bases between. This CDR3 contains 16 residues. The germline V gene encodes CDR1 MNHNY and CDR2 SVGAGI (reference sequence). The CDR3 spells CASIITSRGGNTEAFF. CDR3 DNA sequence: TGTGCCAGCATTATTACCTCTCGGGGGGGAAACACTGAAGCTTTCTTT.

This clonotype was observed a few times. The V and J genes are TRBV7-9 and TRBJ2-1, with D possibly matching TRBD1 (6 bases). This CDR3 region has 16 residues. V lost 3 bases and J 5 bases, leaving 17 bases between the germline ends. In germline, CDR1 is SEHNR, CDR2 FQNEAQ (reference sequence). Written as DNA, the CDR3 is TGTGCCAGCAGCTTGGGGGCAGGGACACCAAACAATGAGCAGTTCTTC. Its protein is CASSLGAGTPNNEQFF.

The chain joins TRBV10-3 to TRBJ2-2, with D unresolved. Germline CDR1 ENHRY, CDR2 SYGVKD. The CDR3 length is 16 residues. The V end was cut by 0 bases, the J end by 6 bases, with 14 bases between. The CDR3 nucleotides read TGTGCCATCAGTGAGTCCCCATCGAATGGGCCCGGGGAGCTGTTTTTT. Its protein is CAISESPSNGPGELFF.

This clonotype showed up just once. The V call is TRBV24-1, the J call TRBJ2-1, with 12 bases identical to TRBD2. CDR1 KGHDR and CDR2 SFDVKD come from the germline V gene. CDR3 length: 19 residues. The V and J ends lost 3 bases and 5 bases, in that order; junction bases with no gene match: 13. CDR3 nucleotides: TGTGCCACCAGTGATCCCTCCCGGACTAGCGGGGACCTCCACAATGAGCAGTTCTTC. Translated: CATSDPSRTSGDLHNEQFF.

This clonotype was seen a handful of times. V is TRBV5-5 and J is TRBJ1-5, with D unresolved. There are 14 residues in the CDR3. In germline, CDR1 is SGHKS, CDR2 YYEKEE (reference sequence). V lost 3 bases, J lost 2 bases, and 9 bases lay in between. This CDR3 reads CASSSLGGNQPQHF. As DNA, the CDR3 is TGTGCCAGCAGCTCCCTGGGAGGCAATCAGCCCCAGCATTTT.

In the case of this clonotype: This likely comes from a read error, as the CDR3 has no conserved phenylalanine or tryptophan at its end. The V gene is TRBV7-9, the J gene TRBJ1-2; D uncertain. V gave up 2 bases and J gave up 7 bases, with 17 bases separating them. The V gene's germline CDR1 is SEHNR and CDR2 FQNEAQ (reference sequence). The CDR3 contains 15 residues. DNA of the CDR3: TGTGCCAGCAGCTTACTTCCGGAGGTAGCCTTTGGCTACACCCTC. Its protein product is CASSLLPEVAFGYTL.

This rearrangement joins TRBV25-1 to TRBJ2-5, with a tentative D call TRBD1 (5 bases). Trimming removed 4 bases from V and 3 bases from J, with 12 bases in between. This CDR3 has 14 amino acids. Germline loops: CDR1 MGHDK, CDR2 SYGVNS. The CDR3 region has the DNA TGTGCCAGCAGTGGCAGGGATTATGAAGAGACCCAGTACTTC. Amino acids: CASSGRDYEETQYF.

V is TRBV2 and J is TRBJ1-1, with 7 nucleotides matching TRBD1. With V trimmed by 6 bases and J by 4 bases, 8 bases remained unmatched. This CDR3 region has 14 residues. In germline, CDR1 is SNHLY, CDR2 FYNNEI. The CDR3 DNA sequence: TGTGCCAGCAGACCCGACAGGGCGGGCACTGAAGCTTTCTTT. Protein: CASRPDRAGTEAFF.

This chain uses TRBV6-6 with TRBJ2-1; the D call may be TRBD1 or TRBD2 (5 bases each). Trimming left V 6 bases short and J 9 bases short, with 24 bases between. The CDR3 covers 16 residues. Per germline, CDR1 MNHNY and CDR2 SVGAGI (reference sequence). Written as DNA, the CDR3 is TGTGCCAGCAGCCGAGACCGGGACCAGCTTCGTTTTGAGCAGTTCTTC. Translated, it gives CASSRDRDQLRFEQFF.